These T cell receptor beta chains were read from a single sample in a study of blood T cell repertoires in COVID-19. Here immunoSEQ multiplex PCR was the method, and the copy in TCRdb shows in-frame clones only, minus some. The sample has about 61,000 clones; more than 70% are singletons. The specimen was peripheral blood. The receptors here all came from a woman aged 50 to 65 with active or convalescent COVID-19. Both conserved end residues are part of each CDR3. D genes are given only for firm matches. The listing skips clone size in some rows; elsewhere it reads once, few, many or a size class.

CDR3nt: TGTGCCAGCAGCTTGGACAGATACAATGAGCAGTTCTTC
CDR3aa: CASSLDRYNEQFF
j_gene: TRBJ2-1
abundance: .
d_gene: .
v_gene: TRBV5-5

CDR3nt: TGTGCCAGCAGCCCCCAGGGAGGAGAGACCCAGTACTTC
CDR3aa: CASSPQGGETQYF
j_gene: TRBJ2-5
abundance: .
d_gene: .
v_gene: TRBV7-3

CDR3nt: TGTGCCAGCAGCCAGGCATCCGGACAGTTGGCCTATGGCTACACCTTC
CDR3aa: CASSQASGQLAYGYTF
j_gene: TRBJ1-2
abundance: few
d_gene: .
v_gene: TRBV3-1/TRBV3-2

CDR3nt: TGTGCCAGCAGTGAATCCTCCGTCTATGGCTACACCTTC
CDR3aa: CASSESSVYGYTF
j_gene: TRBJ1-2
abundance: .
d_gene: .
v_gene: TRBV6-1

CDR3nt: TGTGCTAGTGGTTTGGTACTAGGCGGTGGCAAAAACATTCAGTACTTC
CDR3aa: CASGLVLGGGKNIQYF
j_gene: TRBJ2-4
abundance: .
d_gene: .
v_gene: TRBV12-5

CDR3nt: TGTGCTAGCAGCTTCGGACTAGCGGGACGCCAAGAGACCCAGTACTTC
CDR3aa: CASSFGLAGRQETQYF
j_gene: TRBJ2-5
abundance: few
d_gene: TRBD2
v_gene: TRBV7-7

CDR3nt: TGTGCCAGCAGTGAATTCGAAACAGGGGGAGGGAGCACTGAAGCTTTCTTT
CDR3aa: CASSEFETGGGSTEAFF
j_gene: TRBJ1-1
abundance: .
d_gene: TRBD1
v_gene: TRBV25-1

CDR3nt: TGTGCCAGCAGCGTAACTGACGGAGACTACGAGCAGTACTTC
CDR3aa: CASSVTDGDYEQYF
j_gene: TRBJ2-7
abundance: .
d_gene: .
v_gene: TRBV9

CDR3nt: TGTGCCAGCAGCGACGGGTTTGGGGAGACCCAGTACTTC
CDR3aa: CASSDGFGETQYF
j_gene: TRBJ2-5
abundance: .
d_gene: .
v_gene: TRBV25-1

CDR3nt: TGTGCCAGCAGTTACTTTGCCTCAGTAATGAACATTCAGTACTTC
CDR3aa: CASSYFASVMNIQYF
j_gene: TRBJ2-4
abundance: .
d_gene: .
v_gene: TRBV6-2/TRBV6-3

CDR3nt: TGTGCCAGCACCCTCTATGGGAACACTGAAGCTTTCTTT
CDR3aa: CASTLYGNTEAFF
j_gene: TRBJ1-1
abundance: .
d_gene: .
v_gene: TRBV5-4

CDR3nt: TGTGCCAGCAGTCCTACAGGGTACACTGAAGCTTTCTTT
CDR3aa: CASSPTGYTEAFF
j_gene: TRBJ1-1
abundance: .
d_gene: .
v_gene: TRBV6-6

CDR3nt: TGTGCCAGTAGGGACAAGGGTCGGGACAATGAGCAGTTCTTC
CDR3aa: CASRDKGRDNEQFF
j_gene: TRBJ2-1
abundance: .
d_gene: .
v_gene: TRBV19

CDR3nt: TGTGCCAGCAGTTTATGGGCTAGCGGCCAATACGAGCAGTACTTC
CDR3aa: CASSLWASGQYEQYF
j_gene: TRBJ2-7
abundance: .
d_gene: TRBD2
v_gene: TRBV28

CDR3nt: TGTGCCAGCAGCTTACGGAGAGGGTTTCCGGAGACCCAGTACTTC
CDR3aa: CASSLRRGFPETQYF
j_gene: TRBJ2-5
abundance: .
d_gene: .
v_gene: TRBV7-9

CDR3nt: TGTGCCAGCTCACCACCGAAGGAGCAAGAGACCCAGTACTTC
CDR3aa: CASSPPKEQETQYF
j_gene: TRBJ2-5
abundance: .
d_gene: .
v_gene: TRBV18

CDR3nt: TGTGCCAGCAGCCAAGACACAGAGCAGTACTTC
CDR3aa: CASSQDTEQYF
j_gene: TRBJ2-7
abundance: once
d_gene: .
v_gene: TRBV7-2

CDR3nt: TGTGCCAGCAGCTTAGACGGGACTAGCGTGTACGAGCAGTACTTC
CDR3aa: CASSLDGTSVYEQYF
j_gene: TRBJ2-7
abundance: .
d_gene: TRBD2
v_gene: TRBV11-2

CDR3nt: TGTGCCAGTAGTAAAACAGGACAGGGGACGGTTGAAAAACTGTTTTTT
CDR3aa: CASSKTGQGTVEKLFF
j_gene: TRBJ1-4
abundance: .
d_gene: TRBD1
v_gene: TRBV19

CDR3nt: TGTGCCAGCAGCGTGGCGGGACTAGCGGGAGAGGAACGCACAGATACGCAGTATTTT
CDR3aa: CASSVAGLAGEERTDTQYF
j_gene: TRBJ2-3
abundance: .
d_gene: TRBD2
v_gene: TRBV9

CDR3nt: TGTGCCACCAGCAGAGAAGAGGGAGGGCCTGAGACCCAGTACTTC
CDR3aa: CATSREEGGPETQYF
j_gene: TRBJ2-5
abundance: .
d_gene: TRBD2
v_gene: TRBV15

CDR3nt: TGTGCCAGCAGCTTAGGGTCAAGAGTGAAAGCCGGGGAGCTGTTTTTT
CDR3aa: CASSLGSRVKAGELFF
j_gene: TRBJ2-2
abundance: few
d_gene: .
v_gene: TRBV11-3

CDR3nt: TGTGCCAGCAGTTTACGGACTAGCGGGAGCTACGAGCAGTACTTC
CDR3aa: CASSLRTSGSYEQYF
j_gene: TRBJ2-7
abundance: .
d_gene: TRBD2
v_gene: TRBV28

CDR3nt: TGTGCCAGCACCGTAGCGGGAGACCCCTACAATGAGCAGTTCTTC
CDR3aa: CASTVAGDPYNEQFF
j_gene: TRBJ2-1
abundance: .
d_gene: TRBD2
v_gene: TRBV2

CDR3nt: TGTGCCAGCAGCCAAGAGGGCAGATCTGGAAACACCATATATTTT
CDR3aa: CASSQEGRSGNTIYF
j_gene: TRBJ1-3
abundance: .
d_gene: .
v_gene: TRBV4-2

CDR3nt: TGCAGCGTTGCCGCCCGGCAGGGGGCTTTATCTGAAGCTTTCTTT
CDR3aa: CSVAARQGALSEAFF
j_gene: TRBJ1-1
abundance: .
d_gene: TRBD1
v_gene: TRBV29-1

CDR3nt: TGTGCCAGCAGCCGCCCAGACAGGGTAGGGGTCTACGAGCAGTACTTC
CDR3aa: CASSRPDRVGVYEQYF
j_gene: TRBJ2-7
abundance: few
d_gene: TRBD1
v_gene: TRBV5-6

CDR3nt: TGCAGCGTTGAAATGGGGGAGGGCCGTTACGAGCAGTACTTC
CDR3aa: CSVEMGEGRYEQYF
j_gene: TRBJ2-7
abundance: .
d_gene: TRBD2
v_gene: TRBV29-1

CDR3nt: TGTGCCAGCAGTTTGGACAGGGTGGTGGGCTACACCTTC
CDR3aa: CASSLDRVVGYTF
j_gene: TRBJ1-2
abundance: .
d_gene: TRBD1
v_gene: TRBV12-3/TRBV12-4

CDR3nt: TGTGCCTGGAGTCAGGGGAGAGGAAACACCATATATTTT
CDR3aa: CAWSQGRGNTIYF
j_gene: TRBJ1-3
abundance: .
d_gene: .
v_gene: TRBV30

CDR3nt: TGTGCCAGCAGAACAGGGACCTCTAACTATGGCTACACCTTC
CDR3aa: CASRTGTSNYGYTF
j_gene: TRBJ1-2
abundance: once
d_gene: .
v_gene: TRBV2

CDR3nt: TGCGCCAGCAGTGCCCCTCTGGAGCGGTTCACAGATACGCAGTATTTT
CDR3aa: CASSAPLERFTDTQYF
j_gene: TRBJ2-3
abundance: .
d_gene: .
v_gene: TRBV10-2

CDR3nt: TGTGCCAGCAGCCCGACCGCAGGGTTTAGGGACTATGGCTACACCTTC
CDR3aa: CASSPTAGFRDYGYTF
j_gene: TRBJ1-2
abundance: few
d_gene: .
v_gene: TRBV7-2

CDR3nt: TGTGCCAGTAGTATCGGGCAGGGTCCGGGAAACACCATATATTTT
CDR3aa: CASSIGQGPGNTIYF
j_gene: TRBJ1-3
abundance: .
d_gene: .
v_gene: TRBV19

CDR3nt: TGTGCCTGGATGGGGGTGTTGCGGCGGGAGGGCCGCGAGACCCAGTACTTC
CDR3aa: CAWMGVLRREGRETQYF
j_gene: TRBJ2-5
abundance: .
d_gene: TRBD2
v_gene: TRBV30

CDR3nt: TGTGCCAGCAGCCGTACAGGGGGCGACGGCACTGAAGCTTTCTTT
CDR3aa: CASSRTGGDGTEAFF
j_gene: TRBJ1-1
abundance: .
d_gene: TRBD1
v_gene: TRBV5-5

CDR3nt: TGTGCCAGCAGTGAATATTCACTCCGAGGGACTGAAGCTTTCTTT
CDR3aa: CASSEYSLRGTEAFF
j_gene: TRBJ1-1
abundance: once
d_gene: .
v_gene: TRBV25-1

CDR3nt: TGTGCCAGCAGCCCCCACGGACTAGCGGGAGCCGAAAGCTCCTACGAGCAGTACTTC
CDR3aa: CASSPHGLAGAESSYEQYF
j_gene: TRBJ2-7
abundance: .
d_gene: TRBD2
v_gene: TRBV13

CDR3nt: TGCAGTGCTAGTTTTATGGGGGGTCTAGCGGAAGAGACCCAGTACTTC
CDR3aa: CSASFMGGLAEETQYF
j_gene: TRBJ2-5
abundance: .
d_gene: TRBD2
v_gene: TRBV20-1

CDR3nt: TGTGCCAGCAGCGTCAACCGGGACAGGTATGAGAACACTGAAGCTTTCTTT
CDR3aa: CASSVNRDRYENTEAFF
j_gene: TRBJ1-1
abundance: .
d_gene: TRBD1
v_gene: TRBV9

CDR3nt: TGTGCCAGCAGCCCGCAGGTCGTGAGCACCGGGGAGCTGTTTTTT
CDR3aa: CASSPQVVSTGELFF
j_gene: TRBJ2-2
abundance: .
d_gene: .
v_gene: TRBV7-9

CDR3nt: TGTGCCAGCAGTCTCCCGGGACAGGGTGGGACTGAAGCTTTCTTT
CDR3aa: CASSLPGQGGTEAFF
j_gene: TRBJ1-1
abundance: .
d_gene: TRBD1
v_gene: TRBV2

CDR3nt: TGTGCCAGCAGCTTGGAATGGGGGACAAACTACGAGCAGTACTTC
CDR3aa: CASSLEWGTNYEQYF
j_gene: TRBJ2-7
abundance: once
d_gene: .
v_gene: TRBV5-5

CDR3nt: TGTGCCATCAGTGAGTCGAAACAGGGGAAGCCACGAAATTTCTTT
CDR3aa: CAISESKQGKPRNFF
j_gene: TRBJ1-1
abundance: .
d_gene: TRBD1
v_gene: TRBV10-3

CDR3nt: TGTGCCAGCAGCCTGATCCAGGGGAACACTGAAGCTTTCTTT
CDR3aa: CASSLIQGNTEAFF
j_gene: TRBJ1-1
abundance: .
d_gene: .
v_gene: TRBV7-8

CDR3nt: TGTGCCAGCAGCTTAGAGCGGCAGCTACGGGGTGGAAACACCATATATTTT
CDR3aa: CASSLERQLRGGNTIYF
j_gene: TRBJ1-3
abundance: .
d_gene: .
v_gene: TRBV7-8

CDR3nt: TGTGCCAGCAAGGACAGGGGGCTGGACACTGAAGCTTTCTTT
CDR3aa: CASKDRGLDTEAFF
j_gene: TRBJ1-1
abundance: few
d_gene: TRBD1
v_gene: TRBV5-8

CDR3nt: TGTGCCAGCAGCCAAGATAACACGGGCTACAATGAGCAGTTCTTC
CDR3aa: CASSQDNTGYNEQFF
j_gene: TRBJ2-1
abundance: .
d_gene: .
v_gene: TRBV4-2

CDR3nt: TGTGCCAGCAGCCAAGATTACCCGTGGACATTTTTTAACTATGGCTACACCTTC
CDR3aa: CASSQDYPWTFFNYGYTF
j_gene: TRBJ1-2
abundance: medium-sized
d_gene: .
v_gene: TRBV3-1/TRBV3-2

CDR3nt: TGTGCCAGCAGAAAGGGGGGGTACACTGAAGCTTTCTTT
CDR3aa: CASRKGGYTEAFF
j_gene: TRBJ1-1
abundance: .
d_gene: .
v_gene: TRBV12-3/TRBV12-4

CDR3nt: TGTGCCATCAACGTCCAGGGTTACAATGAGCAGTTCTTC
CDR3aa: CAINVQGYNEQFF
j_gene: TRBJ2-1
abundance: .
d_gene: .
v_gene: TRBV10-3

CDR3nt: TGTGCCAGCAGCCTCGGGACAGGGTTTCTTAGAGGCTATGGCTACACCTTC
CDR3aa: CASSLGTGFLRGYGYTF
j_gene: TRBJ1-2
abundance: .
d_gene: TRBD1
v_gene: TRBV5-5

CDR3nt: TGTGCCAGCAGCGTGGGACTAGCGGGAGGGGTGTACTTC
CDR3aa: CASSVGLAGGVYF
j_gene: TRBJ2-4
abundance: .
d_gene: TRBD2
v_gene: TRBV9

CDR3nt: TGTGCCAGCAGCGGAACAGGGGGCAGAAACACCATATATTTT
CDR3aa: CASSGTGGRNTIYF
j_gene: TRBJ1-3
abundance: once
d_gene: TRBD1
v_gene: TRBV9

CDR3nt: TGTGCCAGTAGTATAGGGGGAACAGGGGGCGCTGGGGACGAGCAGTACTTC
CDR3aa: CASSIGGTGGAGDEQYF
j_gene: TRBJ2-7
abundance: .
d_gene: TRBD1
v_gene: TRBV19